This T cell receptor beta chain was found in a study of cytomegalovirus exposure and HLA in healthy donors. The PCR made use of 60 Vbeta and 13 Jbeta primers. The repertoire was sequenced with immunoSEQ multiplex PCR; TCRdb's copy has only in-frame clones and lacks some. Of around 80,000 clones in the sample, around 76% were seen once. V dropped 2 bases and J dropped 2 bases, with 6 bases sitting between them. Germline V gives CDR1 GTSNPN, CDR2 SVGIG (reference sequence). The CDR3 has 12 residues. Sequencing used PBMCs. The receptor was isolated from a middle-aged man in good health and CMV-seronegative. The chain recombines TRBV30 with TRBJ1-2, with D uncertain. DNA for the CDR3: TGTGCCTGGAGTCCGTCGAACTATGGCTACACCTTC. The encoded protein is CAWSPSNYGYTF.